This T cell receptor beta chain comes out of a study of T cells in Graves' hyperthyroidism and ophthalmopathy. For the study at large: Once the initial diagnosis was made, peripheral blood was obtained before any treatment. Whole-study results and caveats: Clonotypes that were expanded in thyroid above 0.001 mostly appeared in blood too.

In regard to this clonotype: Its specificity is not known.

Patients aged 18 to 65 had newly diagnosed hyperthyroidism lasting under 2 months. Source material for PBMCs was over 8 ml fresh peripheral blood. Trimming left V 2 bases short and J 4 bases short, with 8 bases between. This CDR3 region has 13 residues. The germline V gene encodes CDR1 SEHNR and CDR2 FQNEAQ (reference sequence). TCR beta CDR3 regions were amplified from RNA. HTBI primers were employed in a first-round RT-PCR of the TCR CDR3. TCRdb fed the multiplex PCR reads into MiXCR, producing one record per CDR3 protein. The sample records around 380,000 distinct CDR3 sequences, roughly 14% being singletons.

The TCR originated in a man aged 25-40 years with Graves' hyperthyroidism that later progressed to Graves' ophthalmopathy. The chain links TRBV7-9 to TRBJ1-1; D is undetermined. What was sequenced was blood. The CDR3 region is CASSLIGPTEAFF. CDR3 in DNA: TGTGCCAGCAGCTTAATCGGACCCACTGAAGCTTTCTTT.